The next 30 T cell receptor beta chains were all read from a single sample in a study of tumor-infiltrating lymphocytes in primary liver carcinoma. A primer matching the constant region was used to make TCR beta cDNA from 500 ng of total RNA. Libraries covering TCR beta were generated through three nested multiplex PCR rounds (using a slightly modified ARM-PCR). With TRBV1-TRBV30 forward primers and a C-beta reverse primer, the first two PCR rounds were run for roughly 9 cycles each. One entry per CDR3 protein results from TCRdb running MiXCR on the multiplex PCR reads. Among about 210,000 distinct CDR3 sequences, roughly two thirds were seen once, and the ten largest hold about 7.1%. Germline DNA was also extracted, with blood RNA taken from unsorted whole blood. The sample consisted of peripheral blood. These receptor sequences come from a woman aged 55-69 years with primary liver carcinoma and hepatitis B virus infection.

In regard to this clonotype: This could be a read error, since a much larger clone is one nucleotide away. The chain carries TRBV12-3 or TRBV12-4 and TRBJ1-2; no firm D call. The CDR3 is 13 residues long. CDR3 nucleotide sequence: TGTGCCAGCGGTTTGGCCCGGAACTATGGCTACACCTTC. Its protein product is CASGLARNYGYTF.

This clonotype was observed many times. V usage is TRBV12-5 and J usage is TRBJ1-1, with 7 bases aligning to TRBD1. This CDR3 is built from 15 residues. CDR1 is LGHNT and CDR2 is FRNRAP in the germline V gene. Germline trimming cut 1 base from V and 1 base from J; bases unmatched to any gene: 3. The CDR3 loop reads CASGLGQGPNTEAFF. The CDR3, as DNA: TGTGCTAGTGGTTTGGGACAGGGTCCGAACACTGAAGCTTTCTTT.

This chain links TRBV11-2 with TRBJ2-3, with 8 bases identical to TRBD2. The CDR3 length is 18 residues. The ends lost 3 bases at V and 3 bases at J; junction bases unmatched: 14. Germline V CDR1 and CDR2: SGHAT, FQNNGV. The CDR3 is CASSFGGAGRLGTDTQYF. DNA for the CDR3: TGTGCCAGCAGCTTCGGGGGGGCCGGGAGGCTTGGAACAGATACGCAGTATTTT.

About this clonotype itself: A much larger clone differs by one base, so this may be a read error. The chain recombines TRBV6-1 with TRBJ1-2; weak D call: TRBD1 (5 bases). The germline V gene encodes CDR1 MNHNS and CDR2 SASEGT. The CDR3 totals 14 residues. Trimming pared 7 bases from V and 7 bases from J, leaving 19 bases between. The CDR3 here is CASNSSGTVIGYTF. CDR3 DNA: TGTGCCAGCAATTCTTCCGGGACGGTGATTGGCTACACCTTC.

This clonotype was observed at least ten times. The chain couples TRBV11-2 to TRBJ2-1; tentatively, D is TRBD1 or TRBD2 (5 bases each). In germline, CDR1 is SGHAT, CDR2 FQNNGV. V gave up 0 bases and J gave up 0 bases, with 21 bases separating them. The CDR3 length is 20 residues. The CDR3 region is CASSLDAFMGERSSYNEQFF. The CDR3 DNA follows: TGTGCCAGCAGCTTAGATGCCTTCATGGGGGAGCGGAGCTCCTACAATGAGCAGTTCTTC. Together with reference TRBV11-2 and TRBJ2-1, the CDR3 gives the full variable domain: EAGVAQSPRYKIIEKRQSVAFWCNPISGHATLYWYQQILGQGPKLLIQFQNNGVVDDSQLPKDRFSAERLKGVDSTLKIQPAKLEDSAVYLCASSLDAFMGERSSYNEQFFGPGTRLTVL.

This clonotype was seen at least ten times. The rearrangement uses TRBV4-2 and TRBJ2-3; TRBD1 agrees at 7 bases. The CDR3 is made up of 14 amino acids. Looked up from germline, CDR1 is LGHNA and CDR2 is YNFKEQ. The trim removed 7 bases at V and 0 bases at J, leaving 4 bases unmatched. The CDR3 is CASTRDSSTDTQYF. The CDR3 region has the DNA TGTGCCAGCACCAGGGACAGTAGCACAGATACGCAGTATTTT.

The chain employs TRBV12-3 or TRBV12-4 and TRBJ2-1; the match to TRBD2 covers 8 bases. The CDR3 totals 15 residues. The trim removed 7 bases at V and 8 bases at J, leaving 13 bases unmatched. The CDR3 loop reads CASNFGSSGLDEQFF. CDR3 in DNA: TGTGCCAGCAATTTCGGGTCTAGCGGGTTGGATGAGCAGTTCTTC.

With respect to this clonotype: Lacking the conserved final phenylalanine or tryptophan, this CDR3 likely reflects a read error. This chain connects TRBV6-5 to TRBJ2-3; D not resolved. Germline V CDR1 and CDR2: MNHEY, SVGAGI. CDR3 length: 14 amino acids. The V end was cut by 6 bases, the J end by 2 bases, with 12 bases between. DNA of the CDR3: TGTGCCAGCAGCAGCGCCGGCAACACAGATACGCAGTATCTT. Protein product: CASSSAGNTDTQYL.

This clonotype was observed many times. This chain links TRBV5-4 with TRBJ2-2; TRBD1 matches 11 bases. V gave up 4 bases and J gave up 3 bases; unmatched junction bases: 5. CDR3 length: 16 amino acids. Germline V lookup: CDR1 SGHNT, CDR2 YYREEE (reference sequence). The CDR3 sequence is CASSAGTGGYTGELFF. The CDR3, as DNA: TGTGCCAGCAGCGCCGGGACAGGGGGGTACACCGGGGAGCTGTTTTTT. The full variable domain, rest sourced from reference TRBV5-4 and TRBJ2-2, is ETGVTQSPTHLIKTRGQQVTLRCSSQSGHNTVSWYQQALGQGPQFIFQYYREEENGRGNFPPRFSGLQFPNYSSELNVNALELDDSALYLCASSAGTGGYTGELFFGEGSRLTVL.

This clonotype was counted many times. The J gene is TRBJ2-7, the V gene TRBV4-2; D is possibly TRBD2 (5 bases). The length of the CDR3 is 13 residues. Germline CDR1 and CDR2: LGHNA and YNFKEQ. Trimming shortened V by 3 bases and J by 2 bases, and 8 bases separated the two germline ends. CDR3 amino acids: CASSHGVAYEQYF. CDR3 nucleotide sequence: TGTGCCAGCAGCCACGGGGTTGCCTACGAGCAGTACTTC.

In regard to this clonotype: A read error is likely, as this CDR3 ends without the conserved phenylalanine or tryptophan. The genes are TRBV4-1 and TRBJ1-5, with 7 bases lining up with TRBD1. The CDR3 covers 15 residues. In germline, CDR1 is MGHRA, CDR2 YSYEKL. V lost 0 bases to trimming and J lost 6 bases; unmatched junction nucleotides: 5. The CDR3 sequence: CASSQEGQAGQPQHY. The CDR3 DNA reads as TGCGCCAGCAGCCAAGAAGGACAGGCAGGTCAGCCCCAGCATTAT.

CDR3 residues: CASSYSLGYEQYF. CDR3 in DNA: TGTGCCAGCAGTTACTCATTGGGGTACGAGCAGTACTTC. The rearrangement uses TRBV6-5 and TRBJ2-7; D unresolved. The length of the CDR3 is 13 residues. V gave up 0 bases and J gave up 4 bases, with 7 bases separating them. Germline assignment: CDR1 MNHEY and CDR2 SVGAGI.

In the case of this clonotype: In this CDR3 the conserved last residue, phenylalanine or tryptophan, is missing, so a read error is likely. The V and J genes are TRBV11-3 and TRBJ2-7; 10 nucleotides match TRBD1. The CDR3 length is 14 residues. The V gene end was trimmed by 3 bases and the J gene end by 6 bases; junction bases not matched to a gene: 5. Germline V gene sequence: CDR1 SGHNT, CDR2 YENEEA. The CDR3 DNA is TGTGCCAGCAGCTTGAGACAGGGGGCAAGCGAGCAGTACCTC. Its protein product is CASSLRQGASEQYL.

The chain uses TRBV11-2 and TRBJ1-6; no definite D call. V lost 1 base, J lost 8 bases, and 6 bases lay in between. CDR1 is SGHAT, CDR2 FQNNGV, per germline. The CDR3 covers 13 residues. CDR3 residues: CASSLVGDSPLHF. DNA for the CDR3: TGTGCCAGCAGCTTAGTTGGGGATTCACCCCTCCACTTT.

This clonotype was seen only a few times. The junction does not match germline at one end; this may be a read error. The chain couples TRBV6-5 to TRBJ2-7; D unclear. Per germline, CDR1 MNHEY and CDR2 SVGAGI. The CDR3 contains 14 residues. CDR3 region: CASSYTALGYDQYF. CDR3 DNA sequence: TGTGCCAGCAGTTACACCGCTCTAGGCTACGATCAGTACTTC.

A remark on this clonotype: This CDR3 is missing its conserved last phenylalanine or tryptophan, likely due to a read error. The rearrangement uses TRBV28 and TRBJ2-5, with TRBD2 identical over 8 bases. The CDR3 has 12 residues. The J segment lost 7 bases and the V segment lost 9 bases, leaving 7 bases of the junction unmatched. Germline CDR1 reads MDHEN; CDR2 reads SYDVKM. The CDR3 nucleotides are TGTGCCAGTAGCGGGAACAGCTGGACCCAGTACATC. Translating gives CASSGNSWTQYI.

This clonotype has a handful of counts. At one end, the junction sequence differs from germline, possibly due to a read error. V gene TRBV11-2 combines with J gene TRBJ2-1, with 7 positions matching TRBD1. The CDR3 has 13 residues. The V gene's germline CDR1 is SGHAT and CDR2 FQNNGV. In nucleotides, the CDR3 is TGTGCCGGCAGCTCCGACAGGGTTGAGACCCAGTTCTTC. The encoded protein is CAGSSDRVETQFF.

A remark on this clonotype: A single base separates this from a much larger clone, so it may be a read error. The chain carries TRBV4-1 and TRBJ2-7, with 11 nucleotides matching TRBD1. The CDR3 spans 14 residues. The germline V gene has CDR1 MGHRA and CDR2 YSYEKL. The CDR3 DNA reads as TGCGCCAGCAGCCTGGGACAGGGGGAGTACGGGCAGTACTTC. The encoded protein is CASSLGQGEYGQYF.

This clonotype was detected a few times. The rearrangement links TRBV14 to TRBJ2-7, with a tentative D call TRBD2 (6 bases). The germline gives CDR1 SGHDN, CDR2 FVKESK. V lost 3 bases, J lost 2 bases, and 17 bases lay in between. CDR3 length: 16 amino acids. CDR3 bases: TGTGCCAGCAGCCAGGGAGGCCTCGATGGGACCTACGAGCAGTACTTC. This translates into CASSQGGLDGTYEQYF.

Worth noting for this clonotype: A read error may produce the germline difference seen at one junction end. This sequence joins TRBV11-2 and TRBJ2-1, with D perhaps TRBD1 (5 bases). Germline CDR1 SGHAT, CDR2 FQNNGV. The CDR3 is made up of 12 amino acids. CDR3 residues: CTSSPESVGQFF. The DNA of the CDR3 is TGTACCAGCAGCCCCGAATCGGTGGGGCAATTCTTC.

Comments on this clonotype: With a much larger clone just one base away, this may be a read error. The J gene is TRBJ2-1, the V gene TRBV6-1; TRBD1 matches 9 bases. Losses at the gene ends were 5 bases for V and 6 bases for J; bases not matched to a gene: 5. Germline assignment: CDR1 MNHNS and CDR2 SASEGT. This CDR3 is built from 14 residues. CDR3 amino acids: CASSLTGGINEQFF. The CDR3 coding sequence is TGTGCCAGCAGTTTGACAGGGGGTATCAATGAGCAGTTCTTC.

This clonotype was observed a single time. The junction departs from germline at one end; a sequencing error may be responsible. The V call is TRBV11-2, the J call TRBJ1-4; possible D gene TRBD1, 6 bases. This CDR3 spans 16 amino acids. Germline CDR1 reads SGHAT; CDR2 reads FQNNGV. The CDR3 region has the DNA TGTGCCAGCAGCTACTTTGGCAGGGGCGGAAATGAAAGACTGTTTTTT. Translating it yields CASSYFGRGGNERLFF.

This clonotype has just one count. Because the CDR3 is missing its conserved closing phenylalanine or tryptophan, this is likely a read error. The DNA is omitted, as the CDR3 cannot be located on it reliably, and the CDR3 follows TCRdb's listing. The J gene is TRBJ2-7, the V gene TRBV11-2; the table assigns TRBD1, which was not confirmed against the DNA. The CDR3 numbers 14 amino acids, ends counted. Germline CDR1 is SGHAT and CDR2 is FQNNGV. CDR3 in amino acids: CASSSTRVSYERYL.

This clonotype was recorded at least ten times. The chain uses TRBV5-1 and TRBJ2-1; 11 positions match TRBD2. The CDR3 covers 15 residues. Germline V CDR1 and CDR2: SGHRS, YFSETQ. J lost 5 bases, V lost 4 bases, and 5 bases had no gene match. The CDR3 sequence: CASSPLAGADNEQFF. CDR3 DNA: TGCGCCAGCAGCCCACTAGCGGGAGCGGACAATGAGCAGTTCTTC.

This clonotype was recorded at least ten times. The chain links TRBV6-6 to TRBJ2-7; D not certain. Per the germline V gene, CDR1 is MNHNY and CDR2 is SVGAGI (reference sequence). The CDR3 loop spans 13 amino acids. Trimming pared 7 bases from V and 4 bases from J, leaving 14 bases between. The CDR3 protein is CASTSPPLYEQYF. CDR3 bases: TGTGCCAGCACTTCCCCGCCGCTGTACGAGCAGTACTTC.

With regard to this clonotype: This sequence may be a read error, since a much larger clone differs from it by one base. The chain has TRBV5-6 and TRBJ2-1; D gene unclear. CDR1 SGHDT and CDR2 YYEEEE come from the germline V gene. The CDR3 extends over 17 amino acids. CDR3 loop: CASSSLSKTRSYDEQFF. The CDR3 nucleotides are TGTGCCAGCAGCTCCCTAAGTAAGACCCGTTCCTACGATGAGCAGTTCTTC. The full variable domain, in which reference TRBV5-6 and TRBJ2-1 provide the parts outside the CDR3, is DAGVTQSPTHLIKTRGQQVTLRCSPKSGHDTVSWYQQALGQGPQFIFQYYEEEERQRGNFPDRFSGHQFPNYSSELNVNALLLGDSALYLCASSSLSKTRSYDEQFFGPGTRLTVL.

V is TRBV19 and J is TRBJ2-7, with TRBD1 identical over 7 bases. Losses at the gene ends were 5 bases for V and 0 bases for J; bases not matched to a gene: 10. The CDR3 has 16 amino acids. Germline V lookup: CDR1 LNHDA, CDR2 SQIVND (reference sequence). This chain's CDR3 is CASSPDRVRSSYEQYF. As DNA, the CDR3 is TGTGCCAGTAGTCCTGACAGGGTCCGGAGCTCCTACGAGCAGTACTTC.

The rearrangement uses TRBV11-2 and TRBJ2-7; 11 bases are a match to TRBD2. With 6 bases clipped from V and 1 base from J, the junction kept 17 bases outside the gene matches. Germline-derived CDR1 and CDR2 are SGHAT and FQNNGV. CDR3 length: 19 amino acids. In DNA, the CDR3 is TGTGCCAGCAGTCTTAGCGGGAGGGCCCGGATATTCTGGTCCTACGAGCAGTACTTC. It is translated as CASSLSGRARIFWSYEQYF.

The J gene is TRBJ2-7, the V gene TRBV5-4; TRBD2 matches at 14 bases. Germline V gene sequence: CDR1 SGHNT, CDR2 YYREEE (reference sequence). This CDR3 is built from 15 residues. Trimming removed 4 bases from V and 4 bases from J; junction bases left unmatched: 4. The CDR3 spells CASSRGTSGSYEQYF. The CDR3 region has the DNA TGTGCCAGCAGCCGAGGGACTAGCGGGAGTTACGAGCAGTACTTC.

Many counts were recorded for this clonotype. The rearrangement links TRBV11-1 to TRBJ2-4; a possible D gene is TRBD1 (6 bases). CDR1 is SGHAT, CDR2 FQDESV, per germline (reference sequence). V gave up 5 bases and J gave up 5 bases, with 19 bases separating them. The CDR3 extends over 16 amino acids. CDR3 sequence (DNA): TGTGCCAGCAGCCCAAGGTCCAGGGGTGGGGAAAACATTCAGTACTTC. This translates into CASSPRSRGGENIQYF.